The 24 T cell receptor beta chains below all came from one sample that was sequenced in a study of T-cell reconstitution after alpha-beta-depleted transplantation in children. Using unique molecular identifiers, the investigators prepared the TCRbeta library. MiXCR, run by TCRdb on the PCR reads, gives a single entry per CDR3 protein. The sample records about 600,000 distinct CDR3 sequences, 20% to 25% being singletons. The starting material was PBMCs, mostly from graft donor cells, obtained 360 days after TCRalphabeta/CD19-depleted stem cell transplant. The receptors come from a boy younger than two who had a stem cell transplant for acute myeloid leukemia, so the T cells may come from the graft donor.

This clonotype was picked up many times. The CDR3 here is CASSVWGSDRNTEAFF. CDR3 coding DNA: TGTGCCAGCAGTGTTTGGGGGTCCGATCGCAACACTGAAGCTTTCTTT. V is TRBV28 and J is TRBJ1-1; D is perhaps TRBD1 (5 bases). The V end lost 5 bases, the J end lost 2 bases, and 18 bases lay between the germline ends. The CDR3 is 16 amino acids. Germline CDR1 and CDR2: MDHEN and SYDVKM.

The chain recombines TRBV5-5 with TRBJ2-4; D not resolved. V was cut by 1 base and J by 0 bases, with 8 bases left in between. This CDR3 is built from 15 residues. Germline lookup yields CDR1 SGHKS and CDR2 YYEKEE (reference sequence). The CDR3 reads CASSLSLLAKNIQYF. The DNA of the CDR3 is TGTGCCAGCAGCTTGTCACTATTAGCCAAAAACATTCAGTACTTC. The variable domain in full, completed from reference TRBV5-5 and TRBJ2-4, reads DAGVTQSPTHLIKTRGQQVTLRCSPISGHKSVSWYQQVLGQGPQFIFQYYEKEERGRGNFPDRFSARQFPNYSSELNVNALLLGDSALYLCASSLSLLAKNIQYFGAGTRLSVL.

This clonotype was observed many times. V and J are TRBV29-1 and TRBJ2-7; the D is unclear. Trimming cost V 4 bases and J 2 bases, with 9 bases left between them. In germline, CDR1 is SQVTM, CDR2 ANQGSEA. This CDR3 spans 12 amino acids. The CDR3 DNA sequence: TGCAGCGTTGGAGGAGAAGCCTACGAGCAGTACTTC. Protein sequence: CSVGGEAYEQYF.

This clonotype appeared many times. The rearrangement joins TRBV27 to TRBJ2-3; D gene ambiguous. CDR1 is MNHEY and CDR2 is SMNVEV in the germline V gene (reference sequence). V was trimmed by 5 bases and J by 2 bases, leaving 8 bases between them. This CDR3 region has 13 residues. CDR3 nucleotide sequence: TGTGCCAGCAGTCTCACGTTCACAGATACGCAGTATTTT. Translating gives CASSLTFTDTQYF.

This clonotype is a singleton in its sample. The rearrangement joins TRBV6-1 to TRBJ1-2; D is undetermined. In germline, CDR1 is MNHNS, CDR2 SASEGT. V was pared by 2 bases and J by 4 bases, with 11 bases between. The CDR3 is made up of 14 amino acids. The CDR3 nucleotides read TGTGCCAGCAGTGAAATATTTGGACCCTATGGCTACACCTTC. Protein product: CASSEIFGPYGYTF.

The sample holds one count of this clonotype. The V call is TRBV7-9, the J call TRBJ2-2; D could derive from TRBD1 or TRBD2 (5 bases each). V lost 5 bases and J lost 1, with 11 bases in between. Germline V gene sequence: CDR1 SEHNR, CDR2 FQNEAQ (reference sequence). The CDR3 spans 15 residues. Here the CDR3 DNA reads TGTGCCAGCAGCCGGGGACCACTGAACACCGGGGAGCTGTTTTTT. Translated: CASSRGPLNTGELFF.

This clonotype showed up just a few times. One base away lies a much larger clone, so this may be a sequencing read error. The chain is built from TRBV29-1 and TRBJ2-1; D is unclear. Per the germline V gene, CDR1 is SQVTM and CDR2 is ANQGSEA. Trimming pared 4 bases from V and 3 bases from J, leaving 4 bases between. This CDR3 has 11 amino acids. The CDR3, as DNA: TGCAGCGTTGGAGGCTACAATGAGCAGTTCTTC. Protein sequence: CSVGGYNEQFF.

This clonotype showed up just a few times. The J gene is TRBJ2-4, the V gene TRBV20-1; possibly TRBD1 or TRBD2 for D (6 bases each). Germline loops: CDR1 DFQATT, CDR2 SNEGSKA (reference sequence). V lost 3 bases and J 0 bases, leaving 15 bases between the germline ends. The CDR3 runs to 16 residues. The CDR3 is CSASASGALAKNIQYF. CDR3 DNA sequence: TGCAGTGCTAGCGCCTCGGGGGCTCTAGCCAAAAACATTCAGTACTTC.

V gene TRBV9 combines with J gene TRBJ1-4, with a weak D call TRBD1 (5 bases). Germline CDR1 SGDLS, CDR2 YYNGEE. The CDR3 has 15 amino acids. Trimming removed 0 bases at V and 6 bases at J, with 12 bases between. The DNA for the CDR3 is TGTGCCAGCAGCGTAGCTCAGGGATGGGATGAAAAACTGTTTTTT. Its translation: CASSVAQGWDEKLFF.

This clonotype was seen more than once but under ten times. The rearrangement joins TRBV20-1 to TRBJ2-3, with a weak D call TRBD2 (5 bases). V was shortened by 3 bases and J by 4 bases, with 11 bases between the two germline ends. CDR1 is DFQATT, CDR2 SNEGSKA, per germline (reference sequence). This CDR3 contains 13 residues. Here the CDR3 DNA reads TGCAGTGCTAGCTACGACGGGGCAGATACGCAGTATTTT. The encoded protein is CSASYDGADTQYF.

This chain joins TRBV7-2 and TRBJ2-7; TRBD1 matches at 7 bases. The germline gives CDR1 SGHTA, CDR2 FQGNSA. V gave up 5 bases and J gave up 12 bases; unmatched junction bases: 22. This CDR3 spans 16 amino acids. CDR3 in amino acids: CASSLRGDRATQSGYF. The CDR3 coding sequence is TGTGCCAGCAGCCTCCGGGGCGACAGGGCCACCCAATCGGGGTACTTC.

This chain connects TRBV28 to TRBJ1-1; D might be TRBD1 (6 bases). The V and J ends lost 6 bases and 4 bases respectively, with 18 bases between them. The CDR3 has 15 residues. CDR1 MDHEN and CDR2 SYDVKM come from the germline V gene. The CDR3: CASSLARTVGTEAFF. The CDR3 coding sequence is TGTGCCAGCAGCCTCGCCAGGACAGTAGGCACTGAAGCTTTCTTT.

The chain links TRBV20-1 to TRBJ2-5; a possible D gene is TRBD2 (6 bases). The CDR3 sequence is 16 residues long. Trimming removed 1 base from V and 0 bases from J, with 15 bases in between. The germline gives CDR1 DFQATT, CDR2 SNEGSKA (reference sequence). In DNA, the CDR3 is TGCAGTGCTAGAGGGTCTAGCGAGGTTCACCAAGAGACCCAGTACTTC. Residues: CSARGSSEVHQETQYF.

The rearrangement joins TRBV5-1 to TRBJ2-1, with 8 bases that match TRBD2. The V and J ends lost 0 bases and 5 bases, in that order; junction bases with no gene match: 10. The CDR3 length is 17 residues. The germline CDR1 and CDR2 sequences are SGHRS and YFSETQ. The CDR3 DNA reads TGCGCCAGCAGCTTGGGTAGGGCGGGGGGCAATAACAATGAGCAGTTCTTC. Encoded protein: CASSLGRAGGNNNEQFF.

This chain links TRBV12-3 or TRBV12-4 with TRBJ1-4; D perhaps matches TRBD1 (5 bases). The V gene lost 8 bases and the J gene lost 7 bases, with 17 bases spanning the gap. The CDR3 covers 14 residues. Here the CDR3 reads CASGGTGRAEKLFF. CDR3 in DNA: TGTGCCAGCGGGGGAACAGGAAGGGCTGAAAAACTGTTTTTT.

Many counts were recorded for this clonotype. The chain combines TRBV29-1 with TRBJ1-1, with D unclear. V lost 1 base and J lost 11, with 14 bases in between. Germline V gene data show CDR1 as SQVTM and CDR2 as ANQGSEA. There are 12 residues in the CDR3. DNA for the CDR3: TGCAGCGTTGAAGCGGGCATTCTCGGGGCTTTCTTT. Its translation: CSVEAGILGAFF. Combining the CDR3 with reference TRBV29-1 and TRBJ1-1 gives the whole variable domain SAVISQKPSRDICQRGTSLTIQCQVDSQVTMMFWYRQQPGQSLTLIATANQGSEATYESGFVIDKFPISRPNLTFSTLTVSNMSPEDSSIYLCSVEAGILGAFFGQGTRLTVV.

In its sample, this clonotype was seen a few times. The chain couples TRBV19 to TRBJ2-2; D uncertain. This CDR3 contains 15 residues. Germline CDR1 and CDR2: LNHDA and SQIVND (reference sequence). The V end was cut by 7 bases, the J end by 4 bases, with 16 bases between. DNA for the CDR3: TGTGCCAGTAATCGTTATCGCGGCTTCACCGGGGAGCTGTTTTTT. Protein product: CASNRYRGFTGELFF.

This rearrangement joins TRBV27 to TRBJ2-1; 12 bases agree with TRBD1. The CDR3 covers 15 residues. Germline loops: CDR1 MNHEY, CDR2 SMNVEV (reference sequence). V was clipped by 5 bases and J by 8 bases; unmatched bases: 7. CDR3 nucleotide sequence: TGTGCCAGCAGTCCTCGGGACAGGGGGCCCTATGAGCAGTTCTTC. The encoded protein is CASSPRDRGPYEQFF.

This clonotype has only a few counts. J is TRBJ2-5 and V is TRBV10-3; TRBD1 might be the D (6 bases). Germline CDR1 reads ENHRY; CDR2 reads SYGVKD. Trimming stripped 7 bases from V and 3 bases from J, with 12 bases between. The CDR3 spans 13 residues. The CDR3 loop reads CAIMARTEETQYF. CDR3 in DNA: TGTGCCATCATGGCGCGGACAGAAGAGACCCAGTACTTC.

This clonotype was seen ten or more times. This chain links TRBV5-6 with TRBJ2-2; the D call may be TRBD1 or TRBD2 (5 bases each). Germline V gene lookup returns CDR1 SGHDT and CDR2 YYEEEE. Between the trimmed V and J ends, which lost 2 bases and 5 bases, there was a span of 13 bases. The CDR3 runs to 15 residues. The CDR3 protein is CASSFFEGRTGELFF. CDR3 nucleotide sequence: TGTGCCAGCAGCTTTTTTGAGGGGCGGACCGGGGAGCTGTTTTTT.

Comments on this clonotype: This may arise from a read error, as a much more abundant clone is one base away. The gene calls are TRBV12-3 or TRBV12-4 and TRBJ2-3; D unresolved. This CDR3 contains 11 residues. CDR3 in DNA: TGTGCCAGCTGTTTGGAAAATACGCAGTATTTT. The encoded protein is CASCLENTQYF.

The V gene is TRBV9, the J gene TRBJ2-3; tentatively, D is TRBD1 or TRBD2 (5 bases each). This CDR3 has 14 residues. The V end lost 0 bases, the J end lost 1 base, and 6 bases lay between the germline ends. Germline CDR1 is SGDLS and CDR2 is YYNGEE. As DNA, the CDR3 is TGTGCCAGCAGCGTAGCGGGGCGCACAGATACGCAGTATTTT. Protein product: CASSVAGRTDTQYF.

The table lists this clonotype with many counts. V gene TRBV20-1 combines with J gene TRBJ2-3; 12 positions match TRBD2. CDR1 is DFQATT and CDR2 is SNEGSKA in the germline V gene (reference sequence). This CDR3 comprises 19 residues. V lost 6 bases, J lost 3 bases, and 19 bases stayed unmatched. CDR3: CSANPRLAGDSLPTDTQYF. The CDR3 DNA sequence: TGCAGTGCCAATCCCCGACTAGCGGGGGACTCTCTACCAACAGATACGCAGTATTTT.

This clonotype has just a few counts. The rearrangement links TRBV2 to TRBJ2-1; 12 bases match TRBD2. V trimming: 5 bases; J trimming: 9 bases; junction bases outside the gene matches: 8. The CDR3 is 15 residues long. Germline values: CDR1 SNHLY, CDR2 FYNNEI. The CDR3 spells CASSRTSGEFTEQFF. As DNA, the CDR3 is TGTGCCAGCAGTAGGACTAGCGGGGAGTTCACTGAGCAGTTCTTC. The variable domain in full, completed from reference TRBV2 and TRBJ2-1, reads EPEVTQTPSHQVTQMGQEVILRCVPISNHLYFYWYRQILGQKVEFLVSFYNNEISEKSEIFDDQFSVERPDGSNFTLKIRSTKLEDSAMYFCASSRTSGEFTEQFFGPGTRLTVL.